These 18 T cell receptor beta chains originate from one sample sequenced in a study of T cell repertoires in cytomegalovirus infection. Antigens of these TCRs are unknown. One entry per CDR3 protein, called by TCRdb with MiXCR from the reads. The data contain 300,000 or so distinct CDR3 sequences, more than 20% of them seen just once; the ten biggest clones take up 13%. This specimen consisted of cultured PBMCs, obtained from culture after CMV antigen stimulation. All receptors come from a human donor in good health (CMV status not recorded). Some clones in this sample may be carry-over from other donors' samples.

The chain couples TRBV20-1 to TRBJ2-1; D unresolved. The V end was cut by 2 bases, the J end by 6 bases, with 17 bases between. From germline, CDR1 is DFQATT and CDR2 SNEGSKA (reference sequence). The CDR3 is 15 residues long. This CDR3 is CSARSGSFLLNEQFF. As DNA, the CDR3 is TGCAGTGCTAGATCGGGTAGCTTCTTGCTCAATGAGCAGTTCTTC.

The chain carries TRBV30 and TRBJ1-3; no definite D call. CDR1 is GTSNPN, CDR2 SVGIG, per germline (reference sequence). The CDR3 is made up of 14 amino acids. V lost 0 bases and J 0 bases, leaving 6 bases between the germline ends. In nucleotides, the CDR3 is TGTGCCTGGAGTGTACGGAGCTCTGGAAACACCATATATTTT. This encodes CAWSVRSSGNTIYF.

This rearrangement joins TRBV5-1 to TRBJ2-1; TRBD2 matches at 9 bases. J was trimmed by 2 bases and V by 4 bases; bases with no gene match: 13. This CDR3 contains 18 residues. CDR1 is SGHRS, CDR2 YFSETQ, per germline. The CDR3 sequence: CASSPFISSGMTYNEQFF. For the CDR3, the DNA is TGCGCCAGCAGCCCATTTATATCTAGCGGGATGACCTACAATGAGCAGTTCTTC.

This clonotype has more than one count but fewer than ten. The chain has TRBV30 and TRBJ1-1; D gene ambiguous. The CDR3 runs to 14 residues. Germline CDR1 is GTSNPN and CDR2 is SVGIG (reference sequence). The ends were cut back, 0 bases at V and 0 bases at J, with 8 bases in the middle. The chain's CDR3 is CAWSVPGMNTEAFF. The DNA for the CDR3 is TGTGCCTGGAGTGTACCTGGGATGAACACTGAAGCTTTCTTT. Drawing the rest from reference TRBV30 and TRBJ1-1, the complete variable domain is SQTIHQWPATLVQPVGSPLSLECTVEGTSNPNLYWYRQAAGRGLQLLFYSVGIGQISSEVPQNLSASRPQDRQFILSSKKLLLSDSGFYLCAWSVPGMNTEAFFGQGTRLTVV.

The rearrangement links TRBV30 to TRBJ1-1; 7 bases fit TRBD1. The junction had 7 bases not matched to a gene; V was cut back by 4 bases and J by 5 bases. The CDR3 loop spans 13 amino acids. Germline CDR1 GTSNPN, CDR2 SVGIG (reference sequence). This CDR3 is CAWTRQGLTEAFF. The CDR3 DNA sequence: TGTGCCTGGACCCGACAGGGACTTACTGAAGCTTTCTTT. Supplemented by reference TRBV30 and TRBJ1-1, the full variable domain reads SQTIHQWPATLVQPVGSPLSLECTVEGTSNPNLYWYRQAAGRGLQLLFYSVGIGQISSEVPQNLSASRPQDRQFILSSKKLLLSDSGFYLCAWTRQGLTEAFFGQGTRLTVV.

The V gene is TRBV5-1, the J gene TRBJ2-1, with 7 bases lining up with TRBD2. Trimming took 0 bases from V and 5 from J; bases not matched to a gene: 5. CDR1 and CDR2 from the germline V gene are SGHRS and YFSETQ. CDR3 length: 15 amino acids. Here the CDR3 reads CASSLVAGEHNEQFF. The CDR3 DNA follows: TGCGCCAGCAGCTTGGTGGCGGGAGAGCACAATGAGCAGTTCTTC. Full variable domain (missing parts from reference TRBV5-1 and TRBJ2-1): KAGVTQTPRYLIKTRGQQVTLSCSPISGHRSVSWYQQTPGQGLQFLFEYFSETQRNKGNFPGRFSGRQFSNSRSEMNVSTLELGDSALYLCASSLVAGEHNEQFFGPGTRLTVL.

This clonotype appeared many times. This rearrangement joins TRBV7-9 to TRBJ2-4; TRBD2 agrees at 8 bases. The CDR3 runs to 15 residues. Unmatched junction bases numbered 12, after V lost 5 bases and J lost 9 bases. CDR1 is SEHNR, CDR2 FQNEAQ, per germline (reference sequence). The CDR3 sequence is CASSLLPGLVGIQYF. In DNA, the CDR3 is TGTGCCAGCAGCCTGCTTCCGGGACTAGTAGGCATTCAGTACTTC.

This clonotype was seen repeatedly, ten times or more. The V and J genes are TRBV7-2 and TRBJ1-1, with TRBD1 matching 7 bases. Germline assignment: CDR1 SGHTA and CDR2 FQGNSA. The CDR3 contains 13 residues. V was pared by 5 bases and J by 11 bases, with 11 bases of the junction left unmatched. The CDR3, as DNA: TGTGCCAGCAGCGAAAGACAGGGTCTGTGGGCTTTCTTT. Encoded protein: CASSERQGLWAFF.

V usage is TRBV4-1 and J usage is TRBJ2-1, with TRBD2 matching 7 bases. The V gene end was trimmed by 3 bases and the J gene end by 4 bases; junction bases not matched to a gene: 9. The CDR3 totals 16 residues. Germline loops: CDR1 MGHRA, CDR2 YSYEKL. In DNA, the CDR3 is TGCGCCAGCAGCCACCCAGCGGGAAACGGGTACAATGAGCAGTTCTTC. It yields the protein CASSHPAGNGYNEQFF.

The CDR3 region is CASSRRLAAYNEQFF. The CDR3 nucleotides are TGTGCCAGCAGCCGGAGGTTAGCGGCCTACAATGAGCAGTTCTTC. V and J are TRBV7-6 and TRBJ2-1, with a weak D call TRBD2 (6 bases). The CDR3 is made up of 15 amino acids. V lost 5 bases, J lost 2 bases, and 13 bases lay in between. Germline V lookup: CDR1 SGHVS, CDR2 FNYEAQ.

This clonotype was seen ten or more times. The chain carries TRBV7-6 and TRBJ2-7; no definite D call. The CDR3 spans 13 residues. Germline V gene sequence: CDR1 SGHVS, CDR2 FNYEAQ. V lost 3 bases, J lost 2 bases, and 8 bases lay in between. The CDR3 sequence: CASSFSGPYEQYV. The CDR3 bases are TGTGCCAGCAGCTTCTCAGGTCCCTACGAGCAGTACGTC.

The chain recombines TRBV7-4 with TRBJ1-6, with 7 positions matching TRBD1. CDR3 length: 15 amino acids. Germline V gives CDR1 SGHVT, CDR2 SQSDAQ. V was pared by 6 bases and J by 5 bases, with 7 bases of the junction left unmatched. The CDR3 DNA follows: TGTGCCAGCAGGCTCGGGACAGCTGATAATTCACCCCTCCACTTT. This gives the protein CASRLGTADNSPLHF.

This clonotype occurred many times. The chain carries TRBV7-2 and TRBJ2-7, with 7 nucleotides matching TRBD1. This CDR3 comprises 13 residues. Trimming removed 4 bases from V and 4 bases from J; junction bases left unmatched: 4. The V gene's germline CDR1 is SGHTA and CDR2 FQGNSA. CDR3 nucleotides: TGTGCCAGCAGCTCAATCAGGGGGTACGAGCAGTACTTC. This translates into CASSSIRGYEQYF. The full variable domain, in which reference TRBV7-2 and TRBJ2-7 provide the parts outside the CDR3, is GAGVSQSPSNKVTEKGKDVELRCDPISGHTALYWYRQSLGQGLEFLIYFQGNSAPDKSGLPSDRFSAERTGGSVSTLTIQRTQQEDSAVYLCASSSIRGYEQYFGPGTRLTVT.

This clonotype turned up a few times. J is TRBJ2-7 and V is TRBV11-2; unclear D gene. Germline-derived CDR1 and CDR2 are SGHAT and FQNNGV. V lost 4 bases and J lost 2, with 9 bases in between. The CDR3 is 13 amino acids. CDR3 protein: CASSSGGPYEQYV. The CDR3 DNA sequence: TGTGCCAGCAGCTCAGGTGGTCCCTACGAGCAGTACGTC.

This clonotype was found a few times. This chain connects TRBV29-1 to TRBJ1-1, with D perhaps matching TRBD1 (6 bases). The CDR3 consists of 16 residues. Germline lookup yields CDR1 SQVTM and CDR2 ANQGSEA. V dropped 4 bases and J dropped 1 base, with 19 bases sitting between them. Here the CDR3 reads CSVVYRSGGRNTEAFF. DNA for the CDR3: TGCAGCGTTGTATACCGGTCCGGGGGGCGGAACACTGAAGCTTTCTTT.

This clonotype was seen at least ten times. The chain joins TRBV7-2 to TRBJ2-3; TRBD2 matches at 8 bases. The V gene end was trimmed by 1 base and the J gene end by 6 bases; junction bases not matched to a gene: 6. CDR1 is SGHTA, CDR2 FQGNSA, per germline. This CDR3 is built from 15 residues. The CDR3 reads CASSLDGRASDTQYF. In nucleotides, the CDR3 is TGTGCCAGCAGCTTAGACGGGAGGGCTTCCGATACGCAGTATTTT.

This clonotype was detected a few times. The rearrangement uses TRBV18 and TRBJ2-5; 10 nucleotides line up with TRBD2. The germline V gene has CDR1 KGHSH and CDR2 LQKENI. The CDR3 runs 14 residues. J was trimmed by 5 bases and V by 5 bases; bases with no gene match: 5. The CDR3 here is CASSASGSGETQYF. The CDR3 coding sequence is TGTGCCAGCTCAGCTAGCGGGAGCGGTGAGACCCAGTACTTC.

About this clonotype: This may arise from a read error, as a much more abundant clone is one base away. The rearrangement links TRBV7-6 to TRBJ1-2; 7 positions agree with TRBD1. V shed 5 bases, J shed 4 bases, and the junction held 7 bases outside the gene matches. The germline CDR1 and CDR2 sequences are SGHVS and FNYEAQ. CDR3 length: 14 residues. CDR3 region: CASSPSGTVYGYTF. In DNA form, the CDR3 reads TGTGCCAGCAGCCCGTCCGGGACAGTCTATGGCTACACCTTC.